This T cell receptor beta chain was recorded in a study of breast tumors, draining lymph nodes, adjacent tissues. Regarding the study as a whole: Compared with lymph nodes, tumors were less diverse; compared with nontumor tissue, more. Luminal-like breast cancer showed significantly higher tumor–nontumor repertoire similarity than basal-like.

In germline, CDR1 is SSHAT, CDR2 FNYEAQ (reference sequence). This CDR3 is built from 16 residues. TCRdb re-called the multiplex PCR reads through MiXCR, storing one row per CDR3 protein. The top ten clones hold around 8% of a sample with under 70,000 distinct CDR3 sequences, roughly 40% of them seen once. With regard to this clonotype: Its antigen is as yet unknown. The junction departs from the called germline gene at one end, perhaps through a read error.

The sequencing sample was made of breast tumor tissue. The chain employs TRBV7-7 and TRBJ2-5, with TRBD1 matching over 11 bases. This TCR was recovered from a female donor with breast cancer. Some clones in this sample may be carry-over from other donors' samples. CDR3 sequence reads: CASSPGQGAGQEAQYF. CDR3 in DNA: TGTGCTAGCAGCCCCGGACAGGGGGCTGGTCAAGAGGCCCAGTACTTC.